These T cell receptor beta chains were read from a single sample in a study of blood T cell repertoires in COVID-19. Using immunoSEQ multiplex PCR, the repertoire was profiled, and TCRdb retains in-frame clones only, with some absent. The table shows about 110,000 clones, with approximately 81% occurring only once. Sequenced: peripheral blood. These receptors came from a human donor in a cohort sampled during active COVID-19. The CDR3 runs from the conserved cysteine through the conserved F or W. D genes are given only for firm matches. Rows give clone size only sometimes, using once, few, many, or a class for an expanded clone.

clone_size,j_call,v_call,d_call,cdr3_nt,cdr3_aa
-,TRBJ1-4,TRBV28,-,TGTGCCAGCAGTTATGACTCGGAGATTTCGAATGAAAAACTGTTTTTT,CASSYDSEISNEKLFF
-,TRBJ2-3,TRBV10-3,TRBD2,TGTGCCATCAGTGAGGGACTAGCGGGGGCAGTTGATACGCAGTATTTT,CAISEGLAGAVDTQYF
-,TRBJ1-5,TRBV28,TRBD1,TGTGCCAGCAGTTTAGGGACAGCGGGTCAGCCCCAGCATTTT,CASSLGTAGQPQHF
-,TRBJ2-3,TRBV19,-,TGTGCCAGTGGGACTAGCACAGATACGCAGTATTTT,CASGTSTDTQYF
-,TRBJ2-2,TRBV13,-,TGTGCCAGCGTTACAGGAGCCGGGGAGCTGTTTTTT,CASVTGAGELFF
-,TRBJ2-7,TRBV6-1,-,TGTGCCAGCAGTGAAGGGCTAGGGACTCCTTCCTACGAGCAGTACTTC,CASSEGLGTPSYEQYF
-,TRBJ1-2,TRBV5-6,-,TGTGCCAGCAGTGAAAGGGGAATCAACTATGGCTACACCTTC,CASSERGINYGYTF
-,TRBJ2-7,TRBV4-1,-,TGCGCCAGCAGCCAAGATCGGGGGTCCTACGAGCAGTACTTC,CASSQDRGSYEQYF
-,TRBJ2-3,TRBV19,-,TGTGCCAGTAGTATAAGGAGCCAGACCACAGATACGCAGTATTTT,CASSIRSQTTDTQYF
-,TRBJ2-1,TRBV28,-,TGTGCCAGCAGTTTATGGGGAACCGGAGGTTACAATGAGCAGTTCTTC,CASSLWGTGGYNEQFF
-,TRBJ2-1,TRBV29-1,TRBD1,TGCAGCGCCACCGGGACAGGGCCCGGGGAGGTGTTCTTC,CSATGTGPGEVFF
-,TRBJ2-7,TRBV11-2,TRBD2,TGTGCCAGCAGCGGTTTCCCGGGACTAGCGGACGAGCAGTACTTC,CASSGFPGLADEQYF
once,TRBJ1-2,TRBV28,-,TGTGCCAGCAGTGGATACAGGTCTTCGGCTATCCATGGCTACACCTTC,CASSGYRSSAIHGYTF
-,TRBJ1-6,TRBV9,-,TGTGCCAGCAGCGTAGGGCGACAGGAGTCGCCCTTT,CASSVGRQESPF
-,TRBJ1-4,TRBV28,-,TGTGCCACCCGGCGGGACCAAAATGAAAAACTGTTTTTT,CATRRDQNEKLFF
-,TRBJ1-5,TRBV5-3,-,TGTGCCAGTCAGTCAGGGTCTAAACCCAATCAGCCCCAGCATTTT,CASQSGSKPNQPQHF
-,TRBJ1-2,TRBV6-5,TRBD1,TGTGCCAGCAGTTACGGGGGACAGGGGAACTATGGCTACACCTTC,CASSYGGQGNYGYTF
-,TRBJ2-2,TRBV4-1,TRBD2,TGCGCCAGCAGCCAAGGACCTCTAGCGGCATCTAACACCGGGGAGCTGTTTTTT,CASSQGPLAASNTGELFF
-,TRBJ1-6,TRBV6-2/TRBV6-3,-,TGTGCCAGCAGTTACACGCCCGGAGGGTCACCCCTCCACTTT,CASSYTPGGSPLHF
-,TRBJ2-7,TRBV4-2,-,TGTGCCAGCAGCCAGGGGGACACCGGGACGTACGAGCAGTACTTC,CASSQGDTGTYEQYF
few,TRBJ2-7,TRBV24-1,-,TGTGCCACCAGTGATGGGGGGTCCTACGAGCAGTACTTC,CATSDGGSYEQYF
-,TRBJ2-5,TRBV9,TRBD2,TGTGCCAGCAGCGCCTCGGGGGGGCAAGAGACCCAGTACTTC,CASSASGGQETQYF
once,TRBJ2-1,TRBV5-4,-,TGTGCCAGCAGCGCCCCCAAAAGCGGTTACAATGAGCAGTTCTTC,CASSAPKSGYNEQFF
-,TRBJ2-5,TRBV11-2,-,TGTGCCAGCAGCTTAGGCGGGGAATGGGAGACCCAGTACTTC,CASSLGGEWETQYF
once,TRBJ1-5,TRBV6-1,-,TGTGCCAGCAGTGAAGCGCTTGGGGGGTATCAGCCCCAGCATTTT,CASSEALGGYQPQHF
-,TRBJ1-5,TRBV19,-,TGTGCCAGTAGATCATCGGGGTATCAGCCCCAGCATTTT,CASRSSGYQPQHF
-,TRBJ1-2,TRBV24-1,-,TGTGCCACCAGTGATTACCAGGTTAACTATGGCTACACCTTC,CATSDYQVNYGYTF
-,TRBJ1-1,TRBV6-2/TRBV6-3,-,TGTGCCAGCAGTTACCGGGTGAGAGCTTTCTTT,CASSYRVRAFF
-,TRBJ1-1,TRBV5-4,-,TGTGCCAGCAGCTCAACAGGGTCCACTGAAGCTTTCTTT,CASSSTGSTEAFF
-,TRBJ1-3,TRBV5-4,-,TGTGCCAGCAGCTTGGGGGGGACACCTTCTGGAAACACCATATATTTT,CASSLGGTPSGNTIYF
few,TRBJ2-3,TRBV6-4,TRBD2,TGTGCCAGCAGCGGAGGACTAGCGGGAGGACCAGATACGCAGTATTTT,CASSGGLAGGPDTQYF
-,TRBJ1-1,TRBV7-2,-,TGTGCCAGCAGCTTAGCAACCCTTCGGGCTGAAGCTTTCTTT,CASSLATLRAEAFF
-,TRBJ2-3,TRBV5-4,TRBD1,TGTGCCAGCAGTACACAGGGGTTGGATACGCAGTATTTT,CASSTQGLDTQYF
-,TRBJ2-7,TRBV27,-,TGTGCCAGCAGTCCCCGAGCACTCTACGAGCAGTACTTC,CASSPRALYEQYF
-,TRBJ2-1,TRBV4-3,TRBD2,TGCGCCAGCAGCCAGGGGACTAGCGGACAATTGGATGAGCAGTTCTTC,CASSQGTSGQLDEQFF
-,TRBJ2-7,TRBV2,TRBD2,TGTGCCAGCAGTGAAACTAGCGGGAGTTACGAGCAGTACTTC,CASSETSGSYEQYF
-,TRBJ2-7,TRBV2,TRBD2,TGTGCCGTGCCCCCCATAGCGGGGCCAGGGGAGCAGTACTTC,CAVPPIAGPGEQYF
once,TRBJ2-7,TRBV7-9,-,TGTGCCAGCAGCGTCTGGGACATAGGGAACGAGCAGTACTTC,CASSVWDIGNEQYF
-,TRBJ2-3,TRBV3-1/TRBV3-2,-,TGTGCCAGCAGCCATCGCCTAGCGCCAGCCTCATCAGATACGCAGTATTTT,CASSHRLAPASSDTQYF
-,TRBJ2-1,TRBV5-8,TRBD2,TGTGCCAGCAGCCCTGGGACTAGCTGGGTCAATGAGCAGTTCTTC,CASSPGTSWVNEQFF
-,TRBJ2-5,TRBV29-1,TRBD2,TGCAGCGTTGAAGAGAGACTAGCGGGATTTCCAGAGACCCAGTACTTC,CSVEERLAGFPETQYF
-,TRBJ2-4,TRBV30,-,TGTGCCTGGAGTTTCGGCGGAATCATTCAGTACTTC,CAWSFGGIIQYF
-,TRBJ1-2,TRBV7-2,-,TGTGCCAGCAGCGCCATTAGTTATGGCTACACCTTC,CASSAISYGYTF
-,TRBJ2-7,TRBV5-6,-,TGTGCCAGCAGCTTTGGGCTGGGTTACTACGAGCAGTACTTC,CASSFGLGYYEQYF
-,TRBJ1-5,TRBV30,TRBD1,TGTGCCTGGAGGGAACCCGGGACAGGGAGCCATCAGCCCCAGCATTTT,CAWREPGTGSHQPQHF
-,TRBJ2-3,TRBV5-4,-,TGTGCCAGCAGCTGGAGTCAGATTTTCACAGATACGCAGTATTTT,CASSWSQIFTDTQYF
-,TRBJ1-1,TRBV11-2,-,TGTGCCAGCAGCTTAGTCCGGGAAACAGAAGCTTTCTTT,CASSLVRETEAFF
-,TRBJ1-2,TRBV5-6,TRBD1,TGTGCCAGCAGCTTGGGGGGACAGGGCGTATCTGGCTACACCTTC,CASSLGGQGVSGYTF
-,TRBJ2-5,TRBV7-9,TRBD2,TGTGCCAGCAGCTCGGTAGCGGGAAGGCTTCAAGAGACCCAGTACTTC,CASSSVAGRLQETQYF
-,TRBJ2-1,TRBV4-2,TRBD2,TGTGCCAGCAGCCAGGATAGACTAGCGGGGTACAATGAGCAGTTCTTC,CASSQDRLAGYNEQFF
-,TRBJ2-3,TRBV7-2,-,TGTGCCAGCAGCTTCGACACCTTCGGAGATACGCAGTATTTT,CASSFDTFGDTQYF
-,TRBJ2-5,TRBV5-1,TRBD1,TGCGCCAGCAGCCACGGGACAGGGGGCGCGGGGGGAGAAGAGACCCAGTACTTC,CASSHGTGGAGGEETQYF